This passage covers 3 T cell receptor beta chains from one sample sequenced in a study of cytomegalovirus exposure and HLA in healthy donors (dated by TCRdb to 2016 to 2017). The library came from the immunoSEQ multiplex PCR assay. The multiplex PCR relied on a mix of 60 forward primers for TCR Vbeta segments and 13 reverse primers for TCR Jbeta segments. The table was pulled from immuneACCESS by TCRdb, which kept in-frame rearrangements only. Such tables lose some clones; where checked, under half of the loss comes from unresolved V genes, and the rest has no known cause. The sample table shows some 93,000 clones, and less than 10% are seen once. The top ten hold around 4.9% of the sample. The sequenced sample was PBMCs. Receptors originate from a man in his forties or fifties in good health and CMV-seropositive.

Only a few counts were recorded for this clone. The chain is built from TRBV7-2 and TRBJ1-4; D is possibly TRBD1 (6 bases). This CDR3 comprises 17 residues. Trimming stripped 2 bases from V and 8 bases from J, with 21 bases between. CDR1 SGHTA and CDR2 FQGNSA come from the germline V gene. The CDR3 protein is CASSLRILDRRNEKLFF. As DNA, the CDR3 is TGTGCCAGCAGCTTAAGAATCTTGGACAGAAGGAACGAAAAACTGTTTTTT.

This clone turned up a few times. The V and J genes are TRBV19 and TRBJ2-3, with D possibly being TRBD2 (6 bases). CDR3 length equals 13 residues. V was clipped by 7 bases and J by 3 bases, with 11 bases between them. CDR1 LNHDA and CDR2 SQIVND come from the germline V gene (reference sequence). CDR3 DNA: TGTGCCAGTAAGGTGGGACTGACAGATACGCAGTATTTT. Its translation is CASKVGLTDTQYF.

This clone was seen a few times. The V and J genes are TRBV19 and TRBJ1-2; the D gene is possibly TRBD1 (6 bases). Germline V gene sequence: CDR1 LNHDA, CDR2 SQIVND (reference sequence). V was trimmed by 8 bases and J by 5 bases, leaving 15 bases between them. The CDR3 is made up of 13 amino acids. The CDR3 spells CASSPQGPYGYTF. For the CDR3, the DNA is TGTGCCAGTTCACCACAGGGACCTTATGGCTACACCTTC. The whole variable domain, remainder taken from reference TRBV19 and TRBJ1-2, is DGGITQSPKYLFRKEGQNVTLSCEQNLNHDAMYWYRQDPGQGLRLIYYSQIVNDFQKGDIAEGYSVSREKKESFPLTVTSAQKNPTAFYLCASSPQGPYGYTFGSGTRLTVV.